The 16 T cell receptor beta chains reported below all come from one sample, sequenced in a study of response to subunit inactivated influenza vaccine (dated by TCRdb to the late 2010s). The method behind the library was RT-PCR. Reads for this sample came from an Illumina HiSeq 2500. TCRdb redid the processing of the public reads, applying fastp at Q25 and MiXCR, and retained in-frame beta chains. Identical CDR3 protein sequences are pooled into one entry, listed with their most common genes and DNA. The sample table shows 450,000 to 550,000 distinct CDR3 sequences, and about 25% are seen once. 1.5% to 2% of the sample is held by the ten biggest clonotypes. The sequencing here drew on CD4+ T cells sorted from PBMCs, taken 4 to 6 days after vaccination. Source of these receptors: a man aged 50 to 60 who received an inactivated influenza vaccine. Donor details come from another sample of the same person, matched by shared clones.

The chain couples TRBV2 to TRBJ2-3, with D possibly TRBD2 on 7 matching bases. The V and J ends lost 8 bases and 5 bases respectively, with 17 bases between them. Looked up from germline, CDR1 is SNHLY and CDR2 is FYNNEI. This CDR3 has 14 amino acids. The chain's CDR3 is CASSRGGFQDTQYF. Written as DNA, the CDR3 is TGTGCCAGCTCTAGGGGGGGCTTTCAAGATACGCAGTATTTT.

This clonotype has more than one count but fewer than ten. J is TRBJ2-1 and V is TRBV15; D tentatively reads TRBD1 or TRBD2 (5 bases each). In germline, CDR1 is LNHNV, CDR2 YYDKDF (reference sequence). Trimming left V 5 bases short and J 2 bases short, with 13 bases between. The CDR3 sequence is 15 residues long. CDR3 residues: CATSQDSGPYNEQFF. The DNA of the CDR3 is TGTGCCACCAGCCAGGATTCGGGGCCCTACAATGAGCAGTTCTTC.

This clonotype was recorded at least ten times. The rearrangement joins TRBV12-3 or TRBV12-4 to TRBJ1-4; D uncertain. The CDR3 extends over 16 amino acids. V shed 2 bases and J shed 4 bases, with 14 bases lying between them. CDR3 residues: CASSLSGVQVNEKLFF. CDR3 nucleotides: TGTGCCAGCAGTTTAAGTGGTGTGCAGGTTAATGAAAAACTGTTTTTT.

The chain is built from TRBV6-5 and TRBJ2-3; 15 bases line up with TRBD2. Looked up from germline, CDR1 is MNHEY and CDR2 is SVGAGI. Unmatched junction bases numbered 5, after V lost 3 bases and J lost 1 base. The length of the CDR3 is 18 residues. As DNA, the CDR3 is TGTGCCAGCAGTTATGGGGGGACTAGCGGGGGGCGCACAGATACGCAGTATTTT. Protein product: CASSYGGTSGGRTDTQYF.

Here the CDR3 DNA reads TGTGCCAGCAGCCAAGATTGGGCTTCACCCCAGCAGTATTTT. Translation: CASSQDWASPQQYF. V is TRBV14 and J is TRBJ2-3; D is undetermined. Trimming shortened V by 0 bases and J by 11 bases, and 15 bases separated the two germline ends. The CDR3 has 14 amino acids. Germline CDR1 and CDR2: SGHDN and FVKESK.

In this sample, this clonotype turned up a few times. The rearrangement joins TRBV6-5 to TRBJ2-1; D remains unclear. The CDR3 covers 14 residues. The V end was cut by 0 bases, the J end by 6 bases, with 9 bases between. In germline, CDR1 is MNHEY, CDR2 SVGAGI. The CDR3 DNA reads TGTGCCAGCAGTTACTCCCCAGGTTTCAATGAGCAGTTCTTC. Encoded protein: CASSYSPGFNEQFF.

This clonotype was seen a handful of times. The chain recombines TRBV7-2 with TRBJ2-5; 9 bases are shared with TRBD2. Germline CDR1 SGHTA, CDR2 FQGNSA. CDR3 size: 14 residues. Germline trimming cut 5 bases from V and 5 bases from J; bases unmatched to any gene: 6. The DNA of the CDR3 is TGTGCCAGCAGCCGGACTAGCGATTGGGAGACCCAGTACTTC. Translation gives CASSRTSDWETQYF.

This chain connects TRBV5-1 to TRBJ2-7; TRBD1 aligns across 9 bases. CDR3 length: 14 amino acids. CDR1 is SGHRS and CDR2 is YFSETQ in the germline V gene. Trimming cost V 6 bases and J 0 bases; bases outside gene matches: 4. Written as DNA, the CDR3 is TGCGCCAGCACTCGGGGACAGGGCTCCTACGAGCAGTACTTC. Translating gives CASTRGQGSYEQYF. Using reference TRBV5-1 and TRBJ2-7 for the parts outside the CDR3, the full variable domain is KAGVTQTPRYLIKTRGQQVTLSCSPISGHRSVSWYQQTPGQGLQFLFEYFSETQRNKGNFPGRFSGRQFSNSRSEMNVSTLELGDSALYLCASTRGQGSYEQYFGPGTRLTVT.

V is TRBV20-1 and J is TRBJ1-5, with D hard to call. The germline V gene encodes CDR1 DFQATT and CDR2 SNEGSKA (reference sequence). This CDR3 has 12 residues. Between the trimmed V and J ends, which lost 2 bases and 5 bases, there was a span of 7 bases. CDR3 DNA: TGCAGTGCTAGAAAAGGGCATCAGCCCCAGCATTTT. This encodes CSARKGHQPQHF.

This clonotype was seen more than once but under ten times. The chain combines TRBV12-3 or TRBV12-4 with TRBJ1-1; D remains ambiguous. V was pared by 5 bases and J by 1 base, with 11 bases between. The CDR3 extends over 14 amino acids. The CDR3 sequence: CASSKVGENTEAFF. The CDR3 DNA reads TGTGCCAGCAGTAAGGTAGGAGAGAACACTGAAGCTTTCTTT.

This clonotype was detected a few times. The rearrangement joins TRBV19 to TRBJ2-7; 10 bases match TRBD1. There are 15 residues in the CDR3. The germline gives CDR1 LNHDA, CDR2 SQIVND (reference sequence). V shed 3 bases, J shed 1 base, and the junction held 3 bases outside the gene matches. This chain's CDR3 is CASSIRTGGSYEQYF. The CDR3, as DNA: TGTGCCAGTAGTATTCGGACAGGGGGGTCCTACGAGCAGTACTTC.

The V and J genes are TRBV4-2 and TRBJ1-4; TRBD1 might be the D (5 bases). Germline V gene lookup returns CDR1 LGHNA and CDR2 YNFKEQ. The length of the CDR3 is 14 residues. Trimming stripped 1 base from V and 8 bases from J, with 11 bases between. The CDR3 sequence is CASSQAVRGEKLFF. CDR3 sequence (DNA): TGTGCCAGCAGCCAAGCCGTACGGGGGGAAAAACTGTTTTTT.

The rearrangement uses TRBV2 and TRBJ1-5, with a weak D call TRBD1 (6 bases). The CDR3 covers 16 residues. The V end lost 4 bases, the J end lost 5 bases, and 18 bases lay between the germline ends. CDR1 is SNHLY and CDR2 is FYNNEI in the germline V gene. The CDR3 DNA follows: TGTGCCAGCAGTGGATCCGAACAGGGCTCGGATCAGCCCCAGCATTTT. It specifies CASSGSEQGSDQPQHF.

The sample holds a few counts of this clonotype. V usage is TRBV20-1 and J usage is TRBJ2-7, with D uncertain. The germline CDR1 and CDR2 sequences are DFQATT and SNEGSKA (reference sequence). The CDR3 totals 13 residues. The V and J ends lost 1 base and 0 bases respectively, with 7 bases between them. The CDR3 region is CSARAPLSYEQYF. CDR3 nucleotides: TGCAGTGCTAGAGCCCCACTCTCCTACGAGCAGTACTTC.

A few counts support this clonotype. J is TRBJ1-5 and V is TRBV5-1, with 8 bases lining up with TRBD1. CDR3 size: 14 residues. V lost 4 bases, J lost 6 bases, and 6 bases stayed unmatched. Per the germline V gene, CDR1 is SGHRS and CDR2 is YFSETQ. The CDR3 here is CASSISGGGQPQHF. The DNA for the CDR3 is TGCGCCAGCAGCATATCAGGGGGCGGTCAGCCCCAGCATTTT.

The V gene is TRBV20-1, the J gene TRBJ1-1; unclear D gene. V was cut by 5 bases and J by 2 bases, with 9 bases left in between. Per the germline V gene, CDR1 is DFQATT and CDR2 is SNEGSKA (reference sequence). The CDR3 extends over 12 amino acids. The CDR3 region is CSAYRVNTEAFF. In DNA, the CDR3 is TGCAGTGCTTATCGAGTTAACACTGAAGCTTTCTTT.